Each of the 31 T cell receptor beta chains below was sequenced from the same sample in a study of monozygotic twins with inflammatory bowel disease (dated by TCRdb to between 2018 and 2021). Library generation was performed with 5' RACE. The run used an Illumina HiSeq 2500. After the reads were reprocessed by TCRdb, one entry was made per CDR3 protein sequence, with no DNA. For this sample, the table gives some 170,000 distinct CDR3 sequences. Approximately 2.5% of the sample rests with the top ten. The material sequenced was blood. The receptors were gathered from a human donor with ulcerative colitis or Crohn's disease, or a healthy co-twin of an affected twin (not recorded which).

The chain carries TRBV7-9 and TRBJ2-5; the TRBD1 assignment by TCRdb is unverifiable without DNA. Germline lookup yields CDR1 SEHNR and CDR2 FQNEAQ (reference sequence). This CDR3 has 14 residues. The CDR3 protein is CASSLEGQGATQYF.

The V and J genes are TRBV12-3 or TRBV12-4 and TRBJ2-7; without DNA, the TCRdb call of TRBD1 cannot be checked. The CDR3 extends over 12 amino acids. The CDR3 loop is CASRGQGGEQYF.

This chain links TRBV10-3 with TRBJ2-7; TCRdb lists TRBD2, though no DNA is available to test this call. This CDR3 spans 18 amino acids. CDR1 is ENHRY and CDR2 is SYGVKD in the germline V gene. The CDR3 here is CAISEPPHLTSGKNEQYF.

The rearrangement uses TRBV13 and TRBJ2-7; TCRdb's D gene call, TRBD1, goes unchecked for lack of DNA. The CDR3 is made up of 15 amino acids. Germline-derived CDR1 and CDR2 are PRHDT and FYEKMQ (reference sequence). The CDR3: CASSFRGGLLYEQYF. Full variable domain (outside the CDR3, taken from reference TRBV13 and TRBJ2-7): AAGVIQSPRHLIKEKRETATLKCYPIPRHDTVYWYQQGPGQDPQFLISFYEKMQSDKGSIPDRFSAQQFSDYHSELNMSSLELGDSALYFCASSFRGGLLYEQYFGPGTRLTVT.

The chain uses TRBV28 and TRBJ1-6. Germline V gene lookup returns CDR1 MDHEN and CDR2 SYDVKM. The CDR3 extends over 14 amino acids. The CDR3 spells CASSLGVGWSPLHF.

J is TRBJ2-1 and V is TRBV20-1; the D call from TCRdb, TRBD1, cannot be confirmed without DNA. CDR3 size: 15 residues. From germline, CDR1 is DFQATT and CDR2 SNEGSKA (reference sequence). CDR3 loop: CSATRTEGGHNEQFF.

The CDR3 sequence: CASSTTTGPVNEQFF. The chain has TRBV7-3 and TRBJ2-1; the D call from TCRdb, TRBD1, cannot be confirmed without DNA. The CDR3 spans 15 residues. Germline CDR1 is SGHTA and CDR2 is FQGTGA. The full variable domain, in which reference TRBV7-3 and TRBJ2-1 provide the parts outside the CDR3, is GAGVSQTPSNKVTEKGKYVELRCDPISGHTALYWYRQSLGQGPEFLIYFQGTGAADDSGLPNDRFFAVRPEGSVSTLKIQRTERGDSAVYLCASSTTTGPVNEQFFGPGTRLTVL.

The chain links TRBV27 to TRBJ2-7. The germline CDR1 and CDR2 sequences are MNHEY and SMNVEV (reference sequence). The CDR3 is made up of 15 amino acids. The CDR3 loop is CASSLMGSYSYEQYF.

The chain employs TRBV4-3 and TRBJ2-3. Per the germline V gene, CDR1 is LGHNA and CDR2 is YSLEER. The CDR3 consists of 13 residues. CDR3 residues: CASSQVLGDTQYF.

The V gene is TRBV28, the J gene TRBJ2-5; TCRdb lists TRBD1, though no DNA is available to test this call. The CDR3 consists of 14 residues. Per the germline V gene, CDR1 is MDHEN and CDR2 is SYDVKM. CDR3 sequence: CASSPPPSGETQYF.

The chain couples TRBV28 to TRBJ2-2; TCRdb gives TRBD1 as the D gene, but with no DNA this cannot be confirmed. In germline, CDR1 is MDHEN, CDR2 SYDVKM. The CDR3 contains 16 residues. CDR3: CASSHGQRGVTGELFF. Combining the CDR3 with reference TRBV28 and TRBJ2-2 gives the whole variable domain DVKVTQSSRYLVKRTGEKVFLECVQDMDHENMFWYRQDPGLGLRLIYFSYDVKMKEKGDIPEGYSVSREKKERFSLILESASTNQTSMYLCASSHGQRGVTGELFFGEGSRLTVL.

The V and J genes are TRBV20-1 and TRBJ2-3; TCRdb's D call, TRBD1, is unchecked because there is no DNA. CDR3 length: 14 amino acids. CDR1 is DFQATT and CDR2 is SNEGSKA in the germline V gene (reference sequence). Here the CDR3 reads CSAYAGTTTDTQYF.

The V gene is TRBV6-5, the J gene TRBJ2-1. CDR1 is MNHEY and CDR2 is SVGAGI in the germline V gene. The length of the CDR3 is 13 residues. This chain's CDR3 is CASSYSTENEQFF.

The chain has TRBV24-1 and TRBJ2-1; absent DNA, TCRdb's TRBD2 call cannot be checked. CDR3 length equals 15 residues. From germline, CDR1 is KGHDR and CDR2 SFDVKD. The CDR3 here is CATSDLGGNNNEQFF.

The genes are TRBV20-1 and TRBJ2-1; with no DNA, the TCRdb D assignment of TRBD2 cannot be verified. The CDR3 loop spans 15 amino acids. CDR1 is DFQATT, CDR2 SNEGSKA, per germline (reference sequence). CDR3 sequence reads: CSARGTSGIINEQFF.

This rearrangement joins TRBV7-2 to TRBJ2-7; TCRdb picks TRBD2, but there is no DNA to check that call. Germline CDR1 is SGHTA and CDR2 is FQGNSA. This CDR3 spans 16 amino acids. The CDR3 protein is CASSSSGASGRYEQYF.

This chain connects TRBV27 to TRBJ1-2; TCRdb outputs TRBD1, but without DNA this stays unchecked. The V gene's germline CDR1 is MNHEY and CDR2 SMNVEV (reference sequence). CDR3 length: 14 amino acids. The CDR3 protein is CASSPQGGPYGYTF.

This chain connects TRBV28 to TRBJ2-1; the TCRdb D gene call, TRBD1, has no DNA to confirm it. The length of the CDR3 is 15 residues. Germline CDR1 MDHEN, CDR2 SYDVKM. This chain's CDR3 is CASTEPRGAYNEQFF.

The genes are TRBV30 and TRBJ2-1; no DNA is available, so the TRBD2 call from TCRdb remains unchecked. Germline V gene data show CDR1 as GTSNPN and CDR2 as SVGIG (reference sequence). This CDR3 region has 15 residues. This CDR3 is CAWRNQAGYYNEQFF.

The rearrangement joins TRBV28 to TRBJ2-7; there is no DNA to check the TCRdb D call of TRBD2. CDR3 length: 14 amino acids. Looked up from germline, CDR1 is MDHEN and CDR2 is SYDVKM. The CDR3 here is CASSGGPRTYEQYF.

The chain recombines TRBV20-1 with TRBJ2-7; TCRdb designates TRBD2, a call that cannot be tested without DNA. The germline gives CDR1 DFQATT, CDR2 SNEGSKA (reference sequence). This CDR3 has 12 amino acids. CDR3 amino acids: CSAGGVSYEQYF.

V and J are TRBV24-1 and TRBJ2-5; TCRdb calls TRBD1, which cannot be checked without DNA. Germline assignment: CDR1 KGHDR and CDR2 SFDVKD. CDR3 length: 14 residues. CDR3: CATMEGGYQETQYF.

The chain links TRBV7-9 to TRBJ2-7. The CDR3 runs to 12 residues. Per the germline V gene, CDR1 is SEHNR and CDR2 is FQNEAQ (reference sequence). The CDR3 loop reads CASSLEVYEQYF. The full variable domain, with the rest looked up from reference TRBV7-9 and TRBJ2-7, is DTGVSQNPRHKITKRGQNVTFRCDPISEHNRLYWYRQTLGQGPEFLTYFQNEAQLEKSRLLSDRFSAERPKGSFSTLEIQRTEQGDSAMYLCASSLEVYEQYFGPGTRLTVT.

The V gene is TRBV7-6, the J gene TRBJ2-2. This CDR3 is 14 amino acids long. Germline V gene lookup returns CDR1 SGHVS and CDR2 FNYEAQ. The CDR3 sequence is CASSRESNTGELFF.

J is TRBJ2-5 and V is TRBV18; TCRdb picks TRBD2, but there is no DNA to check that call. The CDR3 runs to 15 residues. Germline loops: CDR1 KGHSH, CDR2 LQKENI. CDR3 amino acids: CASSPRPSGEETQYF.

The J gene is TRBJ1-1, the V gene TRBV5-1. The germline CDR1 and CDR2 sequences are SGHRS and YFSETQ. The CDR3 extends over 14 amino acids. This CDR3 is CASSPRTGNTEAFF.

This chain joins TRBV21-1 and TRBJ1-4. TRBV21-1 has pseudogene status. The CDR3 runs 16 residues. CDR3 sequence reads: CASSKVRFTTNEKLFF.

J is TRBJ2-7 and V is TRBV29-1. In germline, CDR1 is SQVTM, CDR2 ANQGSEA. This CDR3 is 15 amino acids long. The CDR3 region is CSVEDYTGSSYEQYF.

This sequence joins TRBV27 and TRBJ1-3. There are 14 residues in the CDR3. Germline V CDR1 and CDR2: MNHEY, SMNVEV (reference sequence). The CDR3: CASSLGGAANTIYF.

J is TRBJ2-1 and V is TRBV27. The CDR3 extends over 14 amino acids. Germline loops: CDR1 MNHEY, CDR2 SMNVEV (reference sequence). The CDR3: CASSYRNSYNEQFF.

CDR3 protein: CSALPGQNQPQHF. The chain employs TRBV20-1 and TRBJ1-5; TCRdb's D gene call, TRBD1, goes unchecked for lack of DNA. The germline V gene has CDR1 DFQATT and CDR2 SNEGSKA (reference sequence). The CDR3 consists of 13 residues.